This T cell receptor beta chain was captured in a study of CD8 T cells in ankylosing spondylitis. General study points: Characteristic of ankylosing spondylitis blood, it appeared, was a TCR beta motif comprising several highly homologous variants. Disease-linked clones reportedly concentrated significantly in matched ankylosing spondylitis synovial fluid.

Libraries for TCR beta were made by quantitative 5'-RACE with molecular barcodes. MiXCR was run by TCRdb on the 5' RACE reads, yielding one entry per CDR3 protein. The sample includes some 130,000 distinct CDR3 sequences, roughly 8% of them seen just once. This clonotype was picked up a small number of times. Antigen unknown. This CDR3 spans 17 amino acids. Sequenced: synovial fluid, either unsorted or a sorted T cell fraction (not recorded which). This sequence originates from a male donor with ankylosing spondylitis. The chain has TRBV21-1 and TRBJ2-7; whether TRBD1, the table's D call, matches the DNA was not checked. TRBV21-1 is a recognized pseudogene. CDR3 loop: CASSKVNVGQGCYEQYF. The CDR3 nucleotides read TGTGCCAGCAGCAAAGTGAACGTGGGACAGGGGTGCTACGAGCAGTACTTC.